This T cell receptor beta chain was recovered during a study of T cell changes during pregnancy in multiple sclerosis. TCRdb's table, derived via immunoSEQ multiplex PCR, lists solely in-frame clones and lacks some. The sample holds 45,000 to 60,000 clones; 85% to 95% are singletons and the top ten take about 1.9%. The germline CDR1 and CDR2 sequences are SGHDN and FVKESK. CDR3 length: 18 amino acids. The V gene lost 2 bases and the J gene lost 2 bases, with 16 bases spanning the gap. The sample was peripheral blood, taken in the second trimester of pregnancy. This receptor was obtained from a female donor with multiple sclerosis, enrolled in a pregnancy study. The rearrangement uses TRBV14 and TRBJ2-6; tentative D call: TRBD1 (6 bases). In nucleotides, the CDR3 is TGTGCCAGCAGCCAATGGGGGCTAGCACTGACTGGGGCCAACGTCCTGACTTTC. Protein sequence: CASSQWGLALTGANVLTF. Full variable domain (remainder filled in from reference TRBV14 and TRBJ2-6): EAGVTQFPSHSVIEKGQTVTLRCDPISGHDNLYWYRRVMGKEIKFLLHFVKESKQDESGMPNNRFLAERTGGTYSTLKVQPAELEDSGVYFCASSQWGLALTGANVLTFGAGSRLTVL.